This TCR beta chain is from a study of blood T cell repertoires in COVID-19. The CDR3 is 13 amino acids. CDR1 and CDR2 (germline): MNHEY, SVGAGI. Trimming pared 5 bases from V and 3 bases from J, leaving 10 bases between. Clones were read by immunoSEQ multiplex PCR, and TCRdb kept only the in-frame ones, dropping some. The data show a few hundred thousand clones, 75% to 90% seen once. Categorization into cohorts depended on clinical history that participants reported. Recovery meant two consecutive negative NP/OP PCR tests, professional clearance, or resolved symptoms. This clonotype originated in a woman in her forties or fifties who had recovered from COVID-19. This chain connects TRBV6-5 to TRBJ1-2; TRBD1 is a possible D gene (5 bases). Sequences were obtained from PBMCs or T cells enriched from blood (not recorded which). For the CDR3, the DNA is TGTGCCAGCAGTCCCGGGGGTTACTATGGCTACACCTTC. Its protein product is CASSPGGYYGYTF.